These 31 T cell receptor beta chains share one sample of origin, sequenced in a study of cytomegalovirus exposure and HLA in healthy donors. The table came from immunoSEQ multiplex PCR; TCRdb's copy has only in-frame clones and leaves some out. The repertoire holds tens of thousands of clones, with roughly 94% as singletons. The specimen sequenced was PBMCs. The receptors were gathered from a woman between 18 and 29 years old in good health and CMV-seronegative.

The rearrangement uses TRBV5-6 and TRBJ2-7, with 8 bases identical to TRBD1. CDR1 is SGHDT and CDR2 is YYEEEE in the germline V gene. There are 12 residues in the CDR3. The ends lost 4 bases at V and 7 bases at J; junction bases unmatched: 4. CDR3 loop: CASSARGPEQYF. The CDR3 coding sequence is TGTGCCAGCAGCGCCAGGGGGCCTGAGCAGTACTTC.

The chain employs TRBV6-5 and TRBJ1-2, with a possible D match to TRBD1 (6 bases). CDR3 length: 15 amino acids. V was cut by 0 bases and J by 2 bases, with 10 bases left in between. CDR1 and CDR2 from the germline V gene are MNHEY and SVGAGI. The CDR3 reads CASSYSGGRNYGYTF. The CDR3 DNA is TGTGCCAGCAGTTACTCGGGGGGGCGGAACTATGGCTACACCTTC.

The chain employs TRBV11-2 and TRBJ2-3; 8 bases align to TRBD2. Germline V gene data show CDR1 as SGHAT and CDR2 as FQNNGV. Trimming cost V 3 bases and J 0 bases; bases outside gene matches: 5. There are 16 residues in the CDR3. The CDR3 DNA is TGTGCCAGCAGCTTGGTCGCGGGGGGTAGCACAGATACGCAGTATTTT. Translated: CASSLVAGGSTDTQYF.

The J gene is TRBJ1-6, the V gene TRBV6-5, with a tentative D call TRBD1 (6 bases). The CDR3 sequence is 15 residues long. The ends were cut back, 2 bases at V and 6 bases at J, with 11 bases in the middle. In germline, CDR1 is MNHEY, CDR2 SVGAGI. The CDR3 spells CASSYQTGSNSPLHF. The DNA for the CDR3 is TGTGCCAGCAGTTACCAAACAGGGTCTAATTCACCCCTCCACTTT.

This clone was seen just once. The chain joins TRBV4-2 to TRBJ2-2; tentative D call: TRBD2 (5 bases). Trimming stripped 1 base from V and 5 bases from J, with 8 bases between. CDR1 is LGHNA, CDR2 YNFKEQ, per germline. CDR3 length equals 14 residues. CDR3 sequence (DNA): TGTGCCAGCAGCCAAGGGCTAGCTACCGGGGAGCTGTTTTTT. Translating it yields CASSQGLATGELFF.

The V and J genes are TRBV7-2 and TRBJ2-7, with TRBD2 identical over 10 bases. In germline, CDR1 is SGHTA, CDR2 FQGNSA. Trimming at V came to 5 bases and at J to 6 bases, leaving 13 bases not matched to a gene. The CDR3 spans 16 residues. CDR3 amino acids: CASSPANGWTSGEQYF. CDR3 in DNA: TGTGCCAGCAGCCCGGCGAATGGTTGGACTAGCGGCGAGCAGTACTTC.

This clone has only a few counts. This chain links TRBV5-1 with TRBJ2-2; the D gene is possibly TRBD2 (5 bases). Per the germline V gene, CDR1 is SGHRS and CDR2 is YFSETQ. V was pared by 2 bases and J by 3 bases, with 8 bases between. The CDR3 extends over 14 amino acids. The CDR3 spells CASSLAAHTGELFF. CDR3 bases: TGCGCCAGCAGCTTAGCGGCACACACCGGGGAGCTGTTTTTT.

The CDR3 nucleotides read TGTGCCAGCAGCTTGGGGGGGATGACTGAAGCTTTCTTT. Translation gives CASSLGGMTEAFF. The chain is built from TRBV7-6 and TRBJ1-1; D perhaps matches TRBD1 (5 bases). V gave up 3 bases and J gave up 5 bases, with 10 bases separating them. The CDR3 spans 13 residues. Germline CDR1 is SGHVS and CDR2 is FNYEAQ.

This CDR3 reads CASSQTRDTTDTQYF. The CDR3 bases are TGCGCCAGCAGCCAAACCCGGGACACCACAGATACGCAGTATTTT. The chain joins TRBV4-1 to TRBJ2-3; maybe TRBD1 (6 bases). Germline CDR1 is MGHRA and CDR2 is YSYEKL. CDR3 size: 15 residues. V shed 2 bases and J shed 2 bases, with 11 bases lying between them.

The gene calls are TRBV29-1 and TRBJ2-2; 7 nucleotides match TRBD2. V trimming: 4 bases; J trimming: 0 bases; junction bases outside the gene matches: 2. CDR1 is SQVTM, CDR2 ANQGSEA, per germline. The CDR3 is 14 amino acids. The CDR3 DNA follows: TGCAGCGTTGCAGCGGGAACGAACACCGGGGAGCTGTTTTTT. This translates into CSVAAGTNTGELFF.

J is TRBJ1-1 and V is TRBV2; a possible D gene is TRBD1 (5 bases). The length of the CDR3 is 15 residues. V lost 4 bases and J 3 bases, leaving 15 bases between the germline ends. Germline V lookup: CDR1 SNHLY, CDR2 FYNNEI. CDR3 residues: CASSAPGGRYTEAFF. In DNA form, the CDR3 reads TGTGCCAGCAGTGCGCCCGGGGGTCGTTACACTGAAGCTTTCTTT.

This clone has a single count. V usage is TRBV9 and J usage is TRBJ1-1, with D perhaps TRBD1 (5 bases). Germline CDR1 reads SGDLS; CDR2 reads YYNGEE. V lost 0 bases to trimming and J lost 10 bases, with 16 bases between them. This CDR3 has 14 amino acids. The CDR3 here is CASSVGGGRETAFF. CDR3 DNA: TGTGCCAGCAGCGTAGGTGGGGGACGGGAGACAGCTTTCTTT.

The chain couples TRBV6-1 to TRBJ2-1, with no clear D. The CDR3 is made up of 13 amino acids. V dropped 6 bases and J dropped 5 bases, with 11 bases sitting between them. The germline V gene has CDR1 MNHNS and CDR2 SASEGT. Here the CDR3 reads CASRLSGNNEQFF. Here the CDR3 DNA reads TGTGCCAGCAGATTATCAGGTAACAATGAGCAGTTCTTC.

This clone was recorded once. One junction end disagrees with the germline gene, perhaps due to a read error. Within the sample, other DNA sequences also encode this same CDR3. The CDR3, as DNA: TGTGCCAGCAGCCCCGGGACAGCCGACCAAGAGACTCAGTACTTC. Translated: CASSPGTADQETQYF. V gene TRBV4-2 combines with J gene TRBJ2-5; 7 bases are a match to TRBD1. The CDR3 loop spans 15 amino acids. Per germline, CDR1 LGHNA and CDR2 YNFKEQ.

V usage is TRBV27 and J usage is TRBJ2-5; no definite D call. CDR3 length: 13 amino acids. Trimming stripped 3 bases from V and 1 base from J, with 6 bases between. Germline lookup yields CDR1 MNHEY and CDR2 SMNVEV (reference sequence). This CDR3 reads CASSFHFQETQYF. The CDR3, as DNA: TGTGCCAGCAGTTTTCACTTCCAAGAGACCCAGTACTTC.

The CDR3 loop reads CASSLGRTEAFF. CDR3 bases: TGTGCCAGCAGCTTAGGGAGGACTGAAGCTTTCTTT. The V gene is TRBV7-2, the J gene TRBJ1-1; no clear D. The V and J ends lost 1 base and 5 bases respectively, with 5 bases between them. This CDR3 spans 12 amino acids. From germline, CDR1 is SGHTA and CDR2 FQGNSA.

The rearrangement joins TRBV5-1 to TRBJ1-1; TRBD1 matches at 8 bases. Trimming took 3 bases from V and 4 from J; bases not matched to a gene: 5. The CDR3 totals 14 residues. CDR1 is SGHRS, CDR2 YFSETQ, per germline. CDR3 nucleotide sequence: TGCGCCAGCAGCTCGCAGGGGGCGAGCACTGAAGCTTTCTTT. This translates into CASSSQGASTEAFF.

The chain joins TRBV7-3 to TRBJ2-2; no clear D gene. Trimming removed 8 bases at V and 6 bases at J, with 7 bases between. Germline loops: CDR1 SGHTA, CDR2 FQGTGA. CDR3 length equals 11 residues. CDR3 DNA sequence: TGTGCCAGCGGGCAGGCCGGGGAGCTGTTTTTT. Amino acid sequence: CASGQAGELFF.

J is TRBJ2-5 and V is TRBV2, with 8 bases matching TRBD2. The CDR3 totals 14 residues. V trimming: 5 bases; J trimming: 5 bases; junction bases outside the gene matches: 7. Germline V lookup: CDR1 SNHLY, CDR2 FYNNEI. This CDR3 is CASSPAGGVETQYF. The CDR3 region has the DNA TGTGCCAGCAGTCCTGCGGGGGGAGTGGAGACCCAGTACTTC. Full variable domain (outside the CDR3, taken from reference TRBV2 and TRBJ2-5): EPEVTQTPSHQVTQMGQEVILRCVPISNHLYFYWYRQILGQKVEFLVSFYNNEISEKSEIFDDQFSVERPDGSNFTLKIRSTKLEDSAMYFCASSPAGGVETQYFGPGTRLLVL.

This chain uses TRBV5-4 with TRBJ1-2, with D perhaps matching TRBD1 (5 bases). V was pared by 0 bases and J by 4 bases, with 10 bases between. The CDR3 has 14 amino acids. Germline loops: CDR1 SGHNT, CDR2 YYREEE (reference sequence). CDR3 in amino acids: CASSLVGQTYGYTF. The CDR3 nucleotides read TGTGCCAGCAGCTTGGTGGGGCAGACCTATGGCTACACCTTC.

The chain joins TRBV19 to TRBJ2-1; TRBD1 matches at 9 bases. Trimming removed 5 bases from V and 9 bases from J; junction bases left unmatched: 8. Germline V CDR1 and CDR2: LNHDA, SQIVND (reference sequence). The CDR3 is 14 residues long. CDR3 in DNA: TGTGCCAGTAGTGCCGGGACAGGGCTGGGTGAGCAGTTCTTC. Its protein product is CASSAGTGLGEQFF.

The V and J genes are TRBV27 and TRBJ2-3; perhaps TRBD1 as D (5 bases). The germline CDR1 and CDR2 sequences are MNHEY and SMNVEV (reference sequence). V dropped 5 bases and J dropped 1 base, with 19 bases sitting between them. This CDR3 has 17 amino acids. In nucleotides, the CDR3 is TGTGCCAGCAGTCCCCTGGGGCTAGGGCACGGCACAGATACGCAGTATTTT. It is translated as CASSPLGLGHGTDTQYF.

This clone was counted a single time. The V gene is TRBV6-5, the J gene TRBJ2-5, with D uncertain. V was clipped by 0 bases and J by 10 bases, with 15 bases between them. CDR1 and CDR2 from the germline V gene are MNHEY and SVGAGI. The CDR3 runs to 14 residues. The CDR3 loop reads CASSYSRRQAGQYF. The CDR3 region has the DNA TGTGCCAGCAGTTACTCAAGGCGACAAGCTGGCCAGTACTTC.

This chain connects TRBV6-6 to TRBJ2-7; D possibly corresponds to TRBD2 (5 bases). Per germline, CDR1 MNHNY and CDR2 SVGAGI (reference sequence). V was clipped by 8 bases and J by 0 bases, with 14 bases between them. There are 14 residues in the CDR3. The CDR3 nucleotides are TGTGCCAGCCGAAGCCTAGCCAGCTCCTACGAGCAGTACTTC. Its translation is CASRSLASSYEQYF.

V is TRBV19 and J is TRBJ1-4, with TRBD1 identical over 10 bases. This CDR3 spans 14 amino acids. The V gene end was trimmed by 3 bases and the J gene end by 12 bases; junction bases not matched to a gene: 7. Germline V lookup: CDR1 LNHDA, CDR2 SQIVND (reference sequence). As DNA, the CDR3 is TGTGCCAGTAGTATCGGGACAGGGGCGGCCGAACTGTTTTTT. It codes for CASSIGTGAAELFF.

CDR3 sequence reads: CASTLGAGDPLDTEAFF. The CDR3 region has the DNA TGCGCCAGCACCCTTGGGGCAGGGGATCCGCTGGACACTGAAGCTTTCTTT. This chain joins TRBV5-1 and TRBJ1-1, with D possibly being TRBD1 (6 bases). The germline V gene has CDR1 SGHRS and CDR2 YFSETQ. The CDR3 is made up of 17 amino acids. The V end lost 6 bases, the J end lost 3 bases, and 24 bases lay between the germline ends.

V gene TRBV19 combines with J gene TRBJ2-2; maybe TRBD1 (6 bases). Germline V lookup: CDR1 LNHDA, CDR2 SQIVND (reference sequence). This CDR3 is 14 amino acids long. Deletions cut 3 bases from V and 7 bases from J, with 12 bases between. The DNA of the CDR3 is TGTGCCAGTAGTATCTGGACAGACGGCGGGGAGCTGTTTTTT. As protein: CASSIWTDGGELFF.

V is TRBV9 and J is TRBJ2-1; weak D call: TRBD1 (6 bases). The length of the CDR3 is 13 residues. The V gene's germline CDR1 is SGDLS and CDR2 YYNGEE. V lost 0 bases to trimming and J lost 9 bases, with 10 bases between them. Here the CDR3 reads CASSVVEGGEQFF. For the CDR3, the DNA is TGTGCCAGCAGCGTAGTGGAAGGGGGTGAGCAGTTCTTC.

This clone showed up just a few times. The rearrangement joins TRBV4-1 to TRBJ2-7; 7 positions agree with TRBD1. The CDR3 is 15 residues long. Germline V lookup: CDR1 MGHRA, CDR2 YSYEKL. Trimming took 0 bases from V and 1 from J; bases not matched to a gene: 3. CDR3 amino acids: CASSQETGESYEQYF. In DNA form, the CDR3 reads TGCGCCAGCAGCCAAGAAACAGGGGAATCCTACGAGCAGTACTTC.

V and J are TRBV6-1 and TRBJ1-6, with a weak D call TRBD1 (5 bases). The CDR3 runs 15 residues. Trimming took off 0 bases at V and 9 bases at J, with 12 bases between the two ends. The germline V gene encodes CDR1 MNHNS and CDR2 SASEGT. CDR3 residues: CASSEAAGLRSPLHF. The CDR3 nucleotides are TGTGCCAGCAGTGAAGCAGCAGGGCTTCGTTCACCCCTCCACTTT.

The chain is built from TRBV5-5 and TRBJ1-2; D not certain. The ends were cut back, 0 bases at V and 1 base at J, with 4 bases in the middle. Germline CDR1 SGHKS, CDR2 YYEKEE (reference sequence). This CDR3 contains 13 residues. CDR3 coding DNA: TGTGCCAGCAGCTTGGAGCTTAACTATGGCTACACCTTC. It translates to CASSLELNYGYTF.